This T cell receptor beta chain was observed in a study of blood T cell repertoires in COVID-19. The method was immunoSEQ multiplex PCR; TCRdb's version includes in-frame clones alone and lacks a portion of them. Among 650,000 to 800,000 clones listed, over 80% were seen once. Germline CDR1 and CDR2: SGHVS and FNYEAQ. This CDR3 region has 15 residues. V trimming: 1 base; J trimming: 6 bases; junction bases outside the gene matches: 8. The rearrangement uses TRBV7-6 and TRBJ2-7; 8 nucleotides align to TRBD1. This TCR was sampled from a woman between 18 and 29 years old with acute or convalescent COVID-19. Sequences were obtained from peripheral blood. The CDR3 DNA reads TGTGCCAGCAGCTTAGGAGAGGACAGGGTGCGCGAGCAGTACTTC. It translates to CASSLGEDRVREQYF.